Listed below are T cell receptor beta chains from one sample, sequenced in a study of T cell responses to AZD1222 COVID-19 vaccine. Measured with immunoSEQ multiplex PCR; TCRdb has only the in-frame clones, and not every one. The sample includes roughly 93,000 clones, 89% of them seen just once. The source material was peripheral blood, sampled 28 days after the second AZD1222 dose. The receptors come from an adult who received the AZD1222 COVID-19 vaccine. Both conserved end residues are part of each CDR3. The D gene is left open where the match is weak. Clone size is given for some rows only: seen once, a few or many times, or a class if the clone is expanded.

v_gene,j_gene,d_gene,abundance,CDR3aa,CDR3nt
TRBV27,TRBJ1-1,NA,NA,CASRRADTEAFF,TGTGCCAGCAGGAGAGCGGACACTGAAGCTTTCTTT
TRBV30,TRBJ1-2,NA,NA,CAWSVEGVSGYTF,TGTGCCTGGAGTGTTGAAGGGGTATCCGGCTACACCTTC
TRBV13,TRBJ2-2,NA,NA,CASSPTPGTGELFF,TGTGCCAGCAGCCCAACCCCGGGGACCGGGGAGCTGTTTTTT
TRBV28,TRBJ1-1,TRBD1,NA,CASRGTGGYTEAFF,TGTGCCAGCAGAGGGACAGGGGGCTACACTGAAGCTTTCTTT
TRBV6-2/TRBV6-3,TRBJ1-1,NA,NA,CASSYDPSIRLAGVNTEAFF,TGTGCCAGCAGTTACGATCCCTCGATAAGGTTAGCGGGTGTGAACACTGAAGCTTTCTTT
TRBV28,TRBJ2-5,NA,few,CASSFNRQETQYF,TGTGCCAGCAGTTTTAATCGCCAAGAGACCCAGTACTTC
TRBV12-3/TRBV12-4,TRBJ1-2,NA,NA,CAIPSPYRDGYTF,TGTGCCATCCCGTCCCCCTACAGGGATGGCTACACCTTC
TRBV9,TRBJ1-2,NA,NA,CASSVVDNGYGYTF,TGTGCCAGCAGCGTAGTGGACAATGGCTATGGCTACACCTTC
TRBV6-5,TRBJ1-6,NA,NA,CAVSRADSNSPLHF,TGTGCCGTTTCTCGGGCGGATTCTAATTCACCCCTCCACTTT
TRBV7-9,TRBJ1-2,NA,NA,CASSLNAAINYGYTF,TGTGCCAGCAGCTTAAACGCGGCCATTAACTATGGCTACACCTTC
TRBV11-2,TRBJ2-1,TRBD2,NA,CASSLLTSGGYYNEQFF,TGTGCCAGCAGCTTGTTGACTAGCGGGGGGTACTACAATGAGCAGTTCTTC
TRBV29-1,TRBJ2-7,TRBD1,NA,CSVEMGTGSREQYF,TGCAGCGTTGAAATGGGGACAGGGTCGAGGGAGCAGTACTTC
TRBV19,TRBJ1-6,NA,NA,CAAGAGANNSPLHF,TGTGCCGCGGGGGCGGGGGCGAATAATTCACCCCTCCACTTT
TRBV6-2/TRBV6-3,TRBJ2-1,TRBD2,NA,CASSTTSGGYNEQFF,TGTGCCAGCAGTACGACTAGCGGGGGATACAATGAGCAGTTCTTC
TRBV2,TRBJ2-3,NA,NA,CASSDRGPTDTQYF,TGTGCCAGCAGTGACAGGGGCCCCACAGATACGCAGTATTTT
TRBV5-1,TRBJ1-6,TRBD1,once,CASSIDREQSPLHF,TGCGCCAGCAGCATCGACAGGGAGCAATCACCCCTCCACTTT
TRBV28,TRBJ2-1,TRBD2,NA,CASSGTSGGNNEQFF,TGTGCCAGCAGTGGGACTAGCGGGGGGAACAATGAGCAGTTCTTC
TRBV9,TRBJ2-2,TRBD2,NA,CARRGAGGRNTGELFF,TGTGCCCGCCGGGGCGCGGGGGGGCGAAACACCGGGGAGCTGTTTTTT
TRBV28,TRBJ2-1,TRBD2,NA,CASRSGTRNNEQFF,TGTGCCAGCAGGTCGGGGACTAGAAACAATGAGCAGTTCTTC
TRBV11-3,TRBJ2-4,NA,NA,CASSLGPQNIQYF,TGTGCCAGCAGCCTGGGACCCCAAAACATTCAGTACTTC
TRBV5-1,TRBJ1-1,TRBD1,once,CASSQGTENTEAFF,TGCGCCAGCAGCCAAGGGACAGAGAACACTGAAGCTTTCTTT
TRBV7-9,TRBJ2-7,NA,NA,CASSLAQGFVYEQYF,TGTGCCAGCAGCTTAGCCCAGGGTTTCGTTTACGAGCAGTACTTC
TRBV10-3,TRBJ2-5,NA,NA,CAISGQGQGETQYF,TGTGCCATCAGTGGGCAGGGCCAGGGGGAGACCCAGTACTTC
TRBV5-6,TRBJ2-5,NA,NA,CASSPGWGETQYF,TGTGCCAGCAGTCCTGGGTGGGGGGAGACCCAGTACTTC
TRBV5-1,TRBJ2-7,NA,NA,CASSLFFPTTEKYEQYF,TGCGCCAGCAGCTTGTTCTTCCCGACTACGGAAAAATACGAGCAGTACTTC
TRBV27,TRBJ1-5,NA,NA,CASSLLGQNQPQHF,TGTGCCAGCAGTTTATTGGGGCAGAATCAGCCCCAGCATTTT
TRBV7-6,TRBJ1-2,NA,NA,CASSFDNYGYTF,TGTGCCAGCAGCTTCGACAACTATGGCTACACCTTC
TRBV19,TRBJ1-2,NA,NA,CASSTRTEVSYGYTF,TGTGCCAGTAGTACTAGGACAGAAGTTAGCTATGGCTACACCTTC
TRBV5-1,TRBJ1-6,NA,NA,CASSRMEQGGYSPLHF,TGCGCCAGCAGCCGCATGGAGCAAGGGGGGTATTCACCCCTCCACTTT
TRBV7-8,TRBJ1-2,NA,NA,CASAPGATYGYTF,TGTGCCAGCGCCCCCGGGGCTACCTATGGCTACACCTTC
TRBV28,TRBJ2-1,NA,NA,CASNLLGSNEQFF,TGTGCCAGCAACCTCCTCGGATCGAATGAGCAGTTCTTC
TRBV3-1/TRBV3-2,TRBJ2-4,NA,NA,CASSQRASTRLAKNIQYF,TGTGCCAGCAGCCAAAGGGCTAGCACAAGGCTAGCCAAAAACATTCAGTACTTC
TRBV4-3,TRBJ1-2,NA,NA,CASSQGHMSPGGYGYTF,TGCGCCAGCAGCCAAGGCCATATGTCCCCGGGCGGCTATGGCTACACCTTC
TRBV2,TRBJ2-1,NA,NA,CASLQGYNEQFF,TGTGCCAGTCTACAGGGATACAATGAGCAGTTCTTC
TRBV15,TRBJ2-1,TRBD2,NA,CATSGGADEQFF,TGTGCCACAAGCGGGGGGGCCGATGAGCAGTTCTTC
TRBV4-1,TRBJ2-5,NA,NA,CASSAQLYQETQYF,TGCGCCAGCAGCGCACAGTTGTACCAAGAGACCCAGTACTTC
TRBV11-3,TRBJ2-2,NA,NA,CASSQGDVGGELFF,TGTGCCAGCAGCCAAGGGGATGTCGGCGGGGAGCTGTTTTTT
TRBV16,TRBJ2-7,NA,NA,CASSRRDSYEQYF,TGTGCCAGCAGCCGAAGGGATTCCTACGAGCAGTACTTC
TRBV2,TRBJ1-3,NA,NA,CASSGAGSGNTIYF,TGTGCCAGCAGTGGGGCAGGCTCTGGAAACACCATATATTTT
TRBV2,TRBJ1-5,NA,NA,CASRTGNSNQPQHF,TGTGCCAGCAGGACAGGCAATAGCAATCAGCCCCAGCATTTT
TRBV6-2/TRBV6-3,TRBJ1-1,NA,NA,CASSYPRDGSIF,TGTGCCAGCAGTTACCCCCGGGACGGCTCGATCTTT
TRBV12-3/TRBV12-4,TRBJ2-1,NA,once,CASSLLIKGEQFF,TGTGCCAGCAGTTTATTGATCAAGGGGGAGCAGTTCTTC
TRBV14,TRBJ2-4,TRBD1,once,CASSLERRDRGIAKNIQYF,TGTGCCAGCAGCCTTGAGCGACGGGACAGGGGAATAGCCAAAAACATTCAGTACTTC
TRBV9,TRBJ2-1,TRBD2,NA,CASSETSGGYYNEQFF,TGTGCCAGCAGCGAGACTAGCGGGGGGTACTACAATGAGCAGTTCTTC
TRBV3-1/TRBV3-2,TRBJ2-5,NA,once,CASSHSGVYAETQYF,TGTGCCAGCAGCCATTCTGGGGTTTACGCGGAGACCCAGTACTTC
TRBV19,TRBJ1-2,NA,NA,CASSLGGTAYGYTF,TGTGCCAGTAGTCTAGGCGGGACTGCGTACGGCTACACCTTC
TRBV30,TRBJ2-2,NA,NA,CAWNTLGHTGELFF,TGTGCCTGGAACACCTTGGGGCACACCGGGGAGCTGTTTTTT
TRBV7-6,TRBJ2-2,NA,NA,CASSLAGPNAGELFF,TGTGCCAGCAGCTTAGCGGGGCCGAACGCCGGGGAGCTGTTTTTT
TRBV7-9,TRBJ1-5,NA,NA,CASSLGGGRRNQPQHF,TGTGCCAGCAGCTTAGGAGGGGGACGACGGAATCAGCCCCAGCATTTT
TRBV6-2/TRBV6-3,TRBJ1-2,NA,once,CASSYSITGNGYTF,TGTGCCAGCAGTTACTCGATAACCGGCAACGGCTACACCTTC
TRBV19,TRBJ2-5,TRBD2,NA,CASSNPAAGGPRETQYF,TGTGCCAGTAGTAACCCTGCCGCGGGGGGGCCCAGGGAGACCCAGTACTTC
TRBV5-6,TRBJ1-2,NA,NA,CASSAQGAGYGYTF,TGTGCCAGCAGCGCCCAGGGCGCGGGCTATGGCTACACCTTC
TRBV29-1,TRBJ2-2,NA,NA,CSVAAGWAMTGELFF,TGCAGCGTTGCGGCAGGTTGGGCAATGACCGGGGAGCTGTTTTTT
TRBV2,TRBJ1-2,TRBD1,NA,CASSEASARTGTGGRYTF,TGTGCCAGCAGTGAAGCGTCCGCGCGAACCGGGACAGGGGGCCGGTACACCTTC
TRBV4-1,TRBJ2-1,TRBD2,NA,CASRPGLGQNNEQFF,TGCGCCAGCAGACCGGGACTAGGCCAAAACAATGAGCAGTTCTTC
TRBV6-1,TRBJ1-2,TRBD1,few,CASSDRDRAPFYGYTF,TGTGCCAGCAGTGACCGAGACAGGGCCCCCTTCTATGGCTACACCTTC
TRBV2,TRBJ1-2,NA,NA,CASGGQGPVLANYGYTF,TGTGCCAGCGGAGGGCAGGGACCCGTGCTAGCTAACTATGGCTACACCTTC
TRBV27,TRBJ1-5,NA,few,CASSLGTVGNQPQHF,TGTGCCAGCAGTTTGGGGACGGTAGGGAATCAGCCCCAGCATTTT
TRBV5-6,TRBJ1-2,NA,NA,CASSLGLPYGYTF,TGTGCCAGCAGCCTGGGACTCCCCTATGGCTACACCTTC
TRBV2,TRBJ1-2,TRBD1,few,CASRRTGVDYGYTF,TGTGCCAGCAGGAGGACAGGGGTGGACTATGGCTACACCTTC